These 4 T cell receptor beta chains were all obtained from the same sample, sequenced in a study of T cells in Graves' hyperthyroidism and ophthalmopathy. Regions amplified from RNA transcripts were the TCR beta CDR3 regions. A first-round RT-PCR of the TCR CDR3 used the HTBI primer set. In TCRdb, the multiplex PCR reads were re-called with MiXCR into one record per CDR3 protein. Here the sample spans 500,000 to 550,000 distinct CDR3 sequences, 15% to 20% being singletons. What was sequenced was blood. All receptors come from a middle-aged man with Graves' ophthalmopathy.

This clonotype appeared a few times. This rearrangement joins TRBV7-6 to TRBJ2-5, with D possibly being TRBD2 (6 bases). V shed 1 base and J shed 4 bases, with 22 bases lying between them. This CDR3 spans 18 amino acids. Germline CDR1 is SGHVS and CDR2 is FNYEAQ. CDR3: CASSLVGRLRGKGETQYF. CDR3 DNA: TGTGCCAGCAGCTTAGTCGGACGTCTACGCGGGAAGGGAGAGACCCAGTACTTC.

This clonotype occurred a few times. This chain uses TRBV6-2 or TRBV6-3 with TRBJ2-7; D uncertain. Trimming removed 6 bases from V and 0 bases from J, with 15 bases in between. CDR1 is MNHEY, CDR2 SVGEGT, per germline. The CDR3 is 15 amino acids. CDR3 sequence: CASRPRPDFSYEQYF. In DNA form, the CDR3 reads TGTGCCAGCAGACCCCGACCAGATTTCTCCTACGAGCAGTACTTC.

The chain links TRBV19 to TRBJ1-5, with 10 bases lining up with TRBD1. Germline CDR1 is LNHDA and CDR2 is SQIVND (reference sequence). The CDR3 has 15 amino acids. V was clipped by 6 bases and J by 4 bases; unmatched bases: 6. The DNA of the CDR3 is TGTGCCAGTAGCCAAGGGACAGGGGCAAATCAGCCCCAGCATTTT. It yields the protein CASSQGTGANQPQHF.

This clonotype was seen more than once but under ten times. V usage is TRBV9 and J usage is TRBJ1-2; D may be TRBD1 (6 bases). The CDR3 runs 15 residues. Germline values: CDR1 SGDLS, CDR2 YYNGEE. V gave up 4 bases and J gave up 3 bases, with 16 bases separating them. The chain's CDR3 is CASSTRTGGDYGYTF. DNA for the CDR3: TGTGCCAGCAGCACCCGAACCGGGGGCGACTATGGCTACACCTTC. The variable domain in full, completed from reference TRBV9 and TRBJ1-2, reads DSGVTQTPKHLITATGQRVTLRCSPRSGDLSVYWYQQSLDQGLQFLIQYYNGEERAKGNILERFSAQQFPDLHSELNLSSLELGDSALYFCASSTRTGGDYGYTFGSGTRLTVV.